Ten or more counts support the clone carrying this T cell receptor beta chain. Time point given: blood at routine non-recurrence follow-up after resection. Without sorting, whole RNA was sequenced from tumor, nontumor lung or frozen PBMC. This sample is part of a study of spatial heterogeneity in lung cancer. As for the study in general: Raw reads showed each unique TCR and UMI combination turning up more than ten times on average.

A distinct unique molecular identifier was carried by each TCR cDNA molecule. TCRdb re-called the 5' RACE reads with MiXCR, one entry per CDR3 protein. Of about 27,000 distinct CDR3 sequences in the sample, almost 5.5% were seen once. Trimming pared 0 bases from V and 5 bases from J, leaving 16 bases between. The CDR3 is made up of 16 amino acids. Germline CDR1 reads SGHRS; CDR2 reads YFSETQ. The chain is built from TRBV5-1 and TRBJ2-3; no definite D call. Source: PBMCs, taken at follow-up. The receptor was derived from a female donor with early-stage non-small cell lung cancer. The CDR3 DNA reads as TGCGCCAGCAGCTTGGAGGTCGGTTCCGTGGGAGATACGCAGTATTTT. Translating gives CASSLEVGSVGDTQYF.